Below are 32 T cell receptor beta chains sequenced from a single sample in a study of T cells in localized non-small cell lung cancer. Clones were sequenced by immunoSEQ multiplex PCR, and TCRdb holds only the in-frame ones, with some missing. The sample carries about 70,000 clones, about nine tenths recorded once. The sample here was peripheral blood, taken before any cancer treatment. The receptors here all came from a male donor at least 60 years old with stage III squamous cell lung carcinoma.

This rearrangement joins TRBV7-3 to TRBJ2-3; 14 bases align to TRBD2. Germline CDR1 SGHTA, CDR2 FQGTGA. The CDR3 is 18 residues long. Trimming at V came to 0 bases and at J to 6 bases, leaving 8 bases not matched to a gene. The CDR3 DNA reads as TGTGCCAGCAGCTTAACGGGACTAGCGGGGGCGTCGGGTGATACGCAGTATTTT. Amino acid sequence: CASSLTGLAGASGDTQYF.

This rearrangement joins TRBV7-9 to TRBJ2-7, with unresolved D. From germline, CDR1 is SEHNR and CDR2 FQNEAQ (reference sequence). This CDR3 region has 13 residues. V lost 8 bases, J lost 7 bases, and 18 bases lay in between. For the CDR3, the DNA is TGTGCCAGCGCGGCGGCCAAAACTTTAGAGCAGTACTTC. This translates into CASAAAKTLEQYF.

The gene calls are TRBV5-6 and TRBJ2-1, with TRBD2 identical over 11 bases. This CDR3 is 16 amino acids long. The V gene's germline CDR1 is SGHDT and CDR2 YYEEEE. V gave up 0 bases and J gave up 8 bases; unmatched junction bases: 7. CDR3 sequence: CASSLVLAGETDEQFF. Here the CDR3 DNA reads TGTGCCAGCAGCTTGGTACTAGCGGGGGAGACGGATGAGCAGTTCTTC.

The J gene is TRBJ1-1, the V gene TRBV6-1, with D perhaps matching TRBD1 (6 bases). This CDR3 has 12 residues. V lost 6 bases to trimming and J lost 3 bases, with 8 bases between them. In germline, CDR1 is MNHNS, CDR2 SASEGT. CDR3 sequence: CASSGQHTEAFF. In DNA form, the CDR3 reads TGTGCCAGCAGCGGACAGCACACTGAAGCTTTCTTT.

CDR3 loop: CASSFWGRFYYEQYF. The DNA for the CDR3 is TGTGCCAGCAGCTTTTGGGGACGGTTCTACTACGAGCAGTACTTC. This rearrangement joins TRBV5-6 to TRBJ2-7; either TRBD1 or TRBD2 may supply D (5 bases each). CDR3 length: 15 amino acids. CDR1 and CDR2 from the germline V gene are SGHDT and YYEEEE. V was cut by 2 bases and J by 3 bases, with 15 bases left in between.

This clone was seen a handful of times. J is TRBJ2-2 and V is TRBV5-1; D possibly corresponds to TRBD2 (6 bases). The CDR3 is 16 amino acids. V was clipped by 0 bases and J by 3 bases, with 12 bases between them. Germline CDR1 reads SGHRS; CDR2 reads YFSETQ. CDR3 nucleotide sequence: TGCGCCAGCAGCTTGGGACAGCGGGTGGACACCGGGGAGCTGTTTTTT. Translated, it gives CASSLGQRVDTGELFF.

This clone has just a few counts. V gene TRBV4-1 combines with J gene TRBJ1-2; D remains ambiguous. This CDR3 is 15 amino acids long. In germline, CDR1 is MGHRA, CDR2 YSYEKL. V dropped 3 bases and J dropped 0 bases, with 11 bases sitting between them. CDR3 in DNA: TGCGCCAGCAGCCACCAGGTCGGGTCTAACTATGGCTACACCTTC. The encoded protein is CASSHQVGSNYGYTF.

The chain uses TRBV19 and TRBJ1-5; D is possibly TRBD1 (6 bases). Germline CDR1 and CDR2: LNHDA and SQIVND (reference sequence). CDR3 size: 14 residues. V was shortened by 10 bases and J by 3 bases, with 16 bases between the two germline ends. The CDR3 sequence: CATNLQGANQPQHF. Written as DNA, the CDR3 is TGTGCCACTAATTTACAGGGTGCCAATCAGCCCCAGCATTTT. Filled out from reference TRBV19 and TRBJ1-5, the complete variable domain reads DGGITQSPKYLFRKEGQNVTLSCEQNLNHDAMYWYRQDPGQGLRLIYYSQIVNDFQKGDIAEGYSVSREKKESFPLTVTSAQKNPTAFYLCATNLQGANQPQHFGDGTRLSIL.

This clone was seen more than once but under ten times. The chain recombines TRBV7-2 with TRBJ2-7; 7 bases agree with TRBD1. Trimming cost V 4 bases and J 0 bases; bases outside gene matches: 15. The CDR3 contains 18 residues. Germline loops: CDR1 SGHTA, CDR2 FQGNSA. The CDR3 DNA is TGTGCCAGCAGCTCCCCTCCGCGAGGGGGCTACAGCTCCTACGAGCAGTACTTC. Protein: CASSSPPRGGYSSYEQYF. The whole variable domain, remainder taken from reference TRBV7-2 and TRBJ2-7, is GAGVSQSPSNKVTEKGKDVELRCDPISGHTALYWYRQSLGQGLEFLIYFQGNSAPDKSGLPSDRFSAERTGGSVSTLTIQRTQQEDSAVYLCASSSPPRGGYSSYEQYFGPGTRLTVT.

The chain uses TRBV2 and TRBJ1-1, with D tentatively TRBD1 (6 bases). The CDR3 spans 16 residues. From germline, CDR1 is SNHLY and CDR2 FYNNEI. The V end lost 3 bases, the J end lost 1 base, and 15 bases lay between the germline ends. For the CDR3, the DNA is TGTGCCAGCAGTGACCCTCTCAGACAGGAGAACACTGAAGCTTTCTTT. It codes for CASSDPLRQENTEAFF. The full variable domain, in which reference TRBV2 and TRBJ1-1 provide the parts outside the CDR3, is EPEVTQTPSHQVTQMGQEVILRCVPISNHLYFYWYRQILGQKVEFLVSFYNNEISEKSEIFDDQFSVERPDGSNFTLKIRSTKLEDSAMYFCASSDPLRQENTEAFFGQGTRLTVV.

The J gene is TRBJ2-2, the V gene TRBV19; D unclear. Germline V gene data show CDR1 as LNHDA and CDR2 as SQIVND (reference sequence). CDR3 length: 16 amino acids. V lost 6 bases to trimming and J lost 4 bases, with 18 bases between them. The CDR3: CASRALVGSGTGELFF. The CDR3 coding sequence is TGTGCCAGTAGGGCCCTGGTAGGGTCGGGCACCGGGGAGCTGTTTTTT.

J is TRBJ2-1 and V is TRBV2; no firm D call. Germline CDR1 reads SNHLY; CDR2 reads FYNNEI. Trimming took off 7 bases at V and 6 bases at J, with 19 bases between the two ends. This CDR3 contains 15 residues. The CDR3 DNA sequence: TGTGCCAGCACCTTGACTCCTACCCGGACCAATGAGCAGTTCTTC. This codes for CASTLTPTRTNEQFF.

The J gene is TRBJ2-7, the V gene TRBV6-6; TRBD1 might be the D (6 bases). V gave up 2 bases and J gave up 9 bases, with 14 bases separating them. Germline V gene lookup returns CDR1 MNHNY and CDR2 SVGAGI (reference sequence). There are 13 residues in the CDR3. The CDR3 sequence is CASSYNPGAGQYV. The CDR3 DNA follows: TGTGCCAGCAGTTACAATCCAGGGGCGGGGCAGTACGTC.

The V gene is TRBV29-1, the J gene TRBJ2-7, with 12 bases lining up with TRBD2. The V gene's germline CDR1 is SQVTM and CDR2 ANQGSEA. The CDR3 is made up of 13 amino acids. The junction had 1 base not matched to a gene; V was cut back by 5 bases and J by 2 bases. CDR3 loop: CSVSSGGAYEQYF. In nucleotides, the CDR3 is TGCAGCGTTTCTAGCGGGGGGGCCTACGAGCAGTACTTC.

The chain recombines TRBV4-3 with TRBJ2-7, with TRBD1 matching 8 bases. Germline trimming cut 3 bases from V and 2 bases from J; bases unmatched to any gene: 6. This CDR3 is built from 15 residues. Germline lookup yields CDR1 LGHNA and CDR2 YSLEER. The CDR3, as DNA: TGCGCCAGCAGCCATGAGGAGGACAGGGCCTACGAGCAGTACTTC. Translation: CASSHEEDRAYEQYF.

This chain joins TRBV15 and TRBJ2-5; D not certain. In germline, CDR1 is LNHNV, CDR2 YYDKDF (reference sequence). Trimming removed 1 base at V and 3 bases at J, with 3 bases between. The CDR3 covers 12 residues. CDR3 DNA: TGTGCCACCAGCAGAGTTGAAGAGACCCAGTACTTC. It translates to CATSRVEETQYF.

The V call is TRBV10-3, the J call TRBJ2-3; D is unclear. The CDR3 has 14 amino acids. Trimming cost V 4 bases and J 0 bases, with 8 bases left between them. Per the germline V gene, CDR1 is ENHRY and CDR2 is SYGVKD. The CDR3 reads CAISVRSSTDTQYF. The DNA for the CDR3 is TGTGCCATCAGTGTCCGTAGCAGCACAGATACGCAGTATTTT.

The chain recombines TRBV19 with TRBJ2-7, with D possibly matching TRBD1 (5 bases). There are 14 residues in the CDR3. Trimming left V 4 bases short and J 6 bases short, with 16 bases between. CDR1 and CDR2 from the germline V gene are LNHDA and SQIVND (reference sequence). CDR3: CASSKGTGRFEQYF. In DNA, the CDR3 is TGTGCCAGTAGTAAAGGTACAGGAAGGTTCGAGCAGTACTTC.

A few counts support this clone. The rearrangement joins TRBV30 to TRBJ1-1, with D maybe TRBD1 (5 bases). Trimming cost V 4 bases and J 4 bases, with 16 bases left between them. The germline V gene encodes CDR1 GTSNPN and CDR2 SVGIG (reference sequence). CDR3 length equals 14 residues. The CDR3 DNA reads as TGTGCCTGGACGCGGGGGGGAGACGGCACTGAAGCTTTCTTT. Residues: CAWTRGGDGTEAFF.

The CDR3 coding sequence is TGCGCCAGCAGCTTGGGGAATGGGCGGGCGAACACCGGGGAGCTGTTTTTT. Translation: CASSLGNGRANTGELFF. The V call is TRBV5-1, the J call TRBJ2-2; tentative D call: TRBD2 (5 bases). This CDR3 is 17 amino acids long. V lost 0 bases and J lost 0, with 12 bases in between. Germline V CDR1 and CDR2: SGHRS, YFSETQ.

This chain uses TRBV11-2 with TRBJ2-3, with D maybe TRBD1 (5 bases). The V end lost 1 base, the J end lost 3 bases, and 14 bases lay between the germline ends. In germline, CDR1 is SGHAT, CDR2 FQNNGV. This CDR3 is 16 amino acids long. The CDR3 is CASSLGSGSGTDTQYF. The CDR3 bases are TGTGCCAGCAGCTTAGGGTCCGGATCAGGGACAGATACGCAGTATTTT. The full variable domain, rest sourced from reference TRBV11-2 and TRBJ2-3, is EAGVAQSPRYKIIEKRQSVAFWCNPISGHATLYWYQQILGQGPKLLIQFQNNGVVDDSQLPKDRFSAERLKGVDSTLKIQPAKLEDSAVYLCASSLGSGSGTDTQYFGPGTRLTVL.

This sequence joins TRBV4-3 and TRBJ2-5; D is possibly TRBD1 (8 bases). V gave up 0 bases and J gave up 4 bases, with 15 bases separating them. Germline V CDR1 and CDR2: LGHNA, YSLEER. CDR3 size: 16 residues. CDR3 sequence: CASSQDTGGRGETQYF. The CDR3 nucleotides read TGCGCCAGCAGCCAAGACACAGGGGGGAGGGGAGAGACCCAGTACTTC.

The gene calls are TRBV4-2 and TRBJ1-2; no reliable D call. V lost 0 bases and J 0 bases, leaving 8 bases between the germline ends. The CDR3 totals 15 residues. From germline, CDR1 is LGHNA and CDR2 YNFKEQ. The CDR3: CASSQDHQANYGYTF. Written as DNA, the CDR3 is TGTGCCAGCAGCCAAGATCATCAGGCTAACTATGGCTACACCTTC.

The chain uses TRBV5-6 and TRBJ1-1, with 8 bases matching TRBD1. Per germline, CDR1 SGHDT and CDR2 YYEEEE. V trimming: 4 bases; J trimming: 0 bases; junction bases outside the gene matches: 8. The length of the CDR3 is 16 residues. The CDR3 here is CASSPYTGGLNTEAFF. CDR3 coding DNA: TGTGCCAGCAGCCCTTACACAGGGGGTTTGAACACTGAAGCTTTCTTT. The full variable domain, rest sourced from reference TRBV5-6 and TRBJ1-1, is DAGVTQSPTHLIKTRGQQVTLRCSPKSGHDTVSWYQQALGQGPQFIFQYYEEEERQRGNFPDRFSGHQFPNYSSELNVNALLLGDSALYLCASSPYTGGLNTEAFFGQGTRLTVV.

The chain employs TRBV20-1 and TRBJ2-4, with a possible D match to TRBD2 (5 bases). CDR3 size: 11 residues. The V end was cut by 4 bases, the J end by 9 bases, with 10 bases between. Germline CDR1 DFQATT, CDR2 SNEGSKA (reference sequence). CDR3 nucleotide sequence: TGCAGTGCTATGGTGGAGGTCATTCAGTACTTC. Encoded protein: CSAMVEVIQYF.

The gene calls are TRBV5-1 and TRBJ1-1; 9 bases map to TRBD1. This CDR3 is 15 amino acids long. Trimming removed 0 bases from V and 6 bases from J; junction bases left unmatched: 6. The germline CDR1 and CDR2 sequences are SGHRS and YFSETQ. This CDR3 is CASSLGITGGPEAFF. The CDR3 DNA reads TGCGCCAGCAGCTTGGGCATAACAGGGGGCCCTGAAGCTTTCTTT.

The chain has TRBV5-5 and TRBJ1-2; D not certain. Per the germline V gene, CDR1 is SGHKS and CDR2 is YYEKEE (reference sequence). CDR3 length equals 14 residues. The V end was cut by 0 bases, the J end by 7 bases, with 13 bases between. The CDR3 region is CASSLGELKGGYTF. The DNA for the CDR3 is TGTGCCAGCAGCTTGGGGGAGCTAAAGGGTGGCTACACCTTC.

The V gene is TRBV2, the J gene TRBJ2-3, with 14 bases identical to TRBD2. Germline V lookup: CDR1 SNHLY, CDR2 FYNNEI. Unmatched junction bases numbered 8, after V lost 10 bases and J lost 5 bases. CDR3 length: 15 amino acids. CDR3 nucleotide sequence: TGTGCCACACGACTAGCGGGGGGGCAAATAGATACGCAGTATTTT. Its protein product is CATRLAGGQIDTQYF.

This rearrangement joins TRBV29-1 to TRBJ1-1; D is uncertain. Trimming removed 4 bases at V and 0 bases at J, with 15 bases between. The V gene's germline CDR1 is SQVTM and CDR2 ANQGSEA. The CDR3 totals 15 residues. The CDR3 nucleotides read TGCAGCGTTGCCTCCCGGTGGCCATTGAACACTGAAGCTTTCTTT. Translating it yields CSVASRWPLNTEAFF.

This clone was seen only once. For the CDR3, the DNA is TGTGCCAGCAGCCCCCGACAGGGGGAGAATGAAAAACTGTTTTTT. Its protein product is CASSPRQGENEKLFF. This chain uses TRBV7-9 with TRBJ1-4; TRBD1 matches at 9 bases. The CDR3 has 15 amino acids. After removal of 5 bases from V and 5 bases from J, the junction contained 6 bases not matched to a gene. Germline V gene data show CDR1 as SEHNR and CDR2 as FQNEAQ (reference sequence).

The J gene is TRBJ2-3, the V gene TRBV7-2; TRBD2 aligns across 11 bases. CDR3 size: 17 residues. V shed 8 bases, J shed 0 bases, and the junction held 10 bases outside the gene matches. The V gene's germline CDR1 is SGHTA and CDR2 FQGNSA. The CDR3 is CASEPPTSGASTDTQYF. The DNA for the CDR3 is TGTGCCAGCGAGCCCCCGACTAGCGGGGCCAGCACAGATACGCAGTATTTT.

The chain uses TRBV11-2 and TRBJ1-1; 8 bases map to TRBD1. The V gene's germline CDR1 is SGHAT and CDR2 FQNNGV. J lost 3 bases, V lost 2 bases, and 2 bases had no gene match. The CDR3 length is 14 residues. The CDR3 loop is CASSLLQGDTEAFF. The CDR3 DNA is TGTGCCAGCAGCTTATTACAGGGGGACACTGAAGCTTTCTTT.